What follows are 15 T cell receptor beta chains derived from one specimen sequenced in a study of blood T cell repertoires in COVID-19. Sequencing used immunoSEQ multiplex PCR; TCRdb keeps in-frame clones, though not all of them. The sample yields about 100,000 clones, 85% seen once. The sequencing sample was made of peripheral blood. These receptors all come from a woman in her seventies with active or convalescent COVID-19.

The V call is TRBV2, the J call TRBJ1-4, with D unclear. This CDR3 has 15 residues. The V gene's germline CDR1 is SNHLY and CDR2 FYNNEI. V shed 7 bases and J shed 3 bases, with 15 bases lying between them. The CDR3 sequence is CASTPRGAPNEKLFF. DNA of the CDR3: TGTGCCAGCACCCCCCGGGGTGCTCCTAATGAAAAACTGTTTTTT.

J is TRBJ2-3 and V is TRBV4-3, with 7 bases fitting TRBD2. Germline loops: CDR1 LGHNA, CDR2 YSLEER. V was pared by 0 bases and J by 2 bases, with 11 bases of the junction left unmatched. This CDR3 region has 18 residues. The CDR3 DNA sequence: TGCGCCAGCAGCCAAGAACCTCCTCCTAGCGGCCACACAGATACGCAGTATTTT. Amino acid sequence: CASSQEPPPSGHTDTQYF.

This rearrangement joins TRBV7-9 to TRBJ2-1; 11 bases are a match to TRBD2. CDR1 and CDR2 (germline): SEHNR, FQNEAQ (reference sequence). The CDR3 length is 14 residues. The junction had 4 bases not matched to a gene; V was cut back by 3 bases and J by 9 bases. The CDR3, as DNA: TGTGCCAGCAGCTTTAGCGGGGGGGCCCGTGAGCAGTTCTTC. Translated, it gives CASSFSGGAREQFF.

This chain connects TRBV18 to TRBJ1-1, with D possibly TRBD1 on 6 matching bases. The germline V gene encodes CDR1 KGHSH and CDR2 LQKENI. The CDR3 has 16 residues. The ends were cut back, 6 bases at V and 1 base at J, with 18 bases in the middle. The CDR3 nucleotides are TGTGCCAGCTCTACCTTCAGGGGTGGTAGGAACACTGAAGCTTTCTTT. The encoded protein is CASSTFRGGRNTEAFF.

As DNA, the CDR3 is TGTGCCAGCCTACCTGACAGGGATCAGCCCCAGCATTTT. Translated, it gives CASLPDRDQPQHF. The chain is built from TRBV18 and TRBJ1-5, with 7 bases fitting TRBD1. This CDR3 region has 13 residues. The germline V gene has CDR1 KGHSH and CDR2 LQKENI. V lost 8 bases to trimming and J lost 5 bases; unmatched junction nucleotides: 6.

V gene TRBV7-9 combines with J gene TRBJ2-1; 13 bases line up with TRBD2. CDR1 and CDR2 from the germline V gene are SEHNR and FQNEAQ (reference sequence). J lost 3 bases, V lost 5 bases, and 4 bases had no gene match. The CDR3 extends over 16 amino acids. Here the CDR3 reads CASSVRTSGGYNEQFF. CDR3 DNA sequence: TGTGCCAGCAGCGTCCGGACTAGCGGGGGCTACAATGAGCAGTTCTTC.

The chain uses TRBV7-6 and TRBJ2-5, with D tentatively TRBD1 (5 bases). CDR1 is SGHVS and CDR2 is FNYEAQ in the germline V gene. This CDR3 comprises 18 residues. V lost 0 bases and J lost 5, with 22 bases in between. CDR3 coding DNA: TGTGCCAGCAGCTTAGCGAATACGTTGGTAGGGGCTGGGGAGACCCAGTACTTC. Its translation is CASSLANTLVGAGETQYF.

This clone was observed a few times. V and J are TRBV21-1 and TRBJ1-5; no check of the table's D call, TRBD1, against the DNA was made. TRBV21-1 is labeled a pseudogene. This CDR3 has 16 amino acids. The chain's CDR3 is CASSRSKDRGNQPQHF. For the CDR3, the DNA is TGTGCCAGCAGCAGGTCTAAAGACAGGGGGAATCAGCCCCAGCATTTT.

The chain has TRBV6-5 and TRBJ1-2, with TRBD1 identical over 7 bases. This CDR3 is 15 amino acids long. The ends lost 5 bases at V and 3 bases at J; junction bases unmatched: 9. CDR1 is MNHEY and CDR2 is SVGAGI in the germline V gene. The DNA for the CDR3 is TGTGCCAGCAGTCTAAGGGGGCGGGGTGACTATGGCTACACCTTC. Translated, it gives CASSLRGRGDYGYTF.

This chain uses TRBV9 with TRBJ1-6; 7 bases fit TRBD1. Germline V gene lookup returns CDR1 SGDLS and CDR2 YYNGEE. Unmatched junction bases numbered 6, after V lost 3 bases and J lost 3 bases. The CDR3 covers 16 residues. CDR3 coding DNA: TGTGCCAGCAGCGACGGACAGGCCATCTATAATTCACCCCTCCACTTT. The encoded protein is CASSDGQAIYNSPLHF.

V and J are TRBV11-2 and TRBJ1-1; TRBD1 matches at 8 bases. Germline values: CDR1 SGHAT, CDR2 FQNNGV. The CDR3 spans 14 residues. Unmatched junction bases numbered 6, after V lost 5 bases and J lost 4 bases. The CDR3 loop reads CASSPGDRPTEAFF. The CDR3 DNA sequence: TGTGCCAGCAGCCCCGGGGACAGGCCCACTGAAGCTTTCTTT.

This sequence joins TRBV5-1 and TRBJ2-3, with 12 positions matching TRBD2. The CDR3 has 18 residues. CDR1 SGHRS and CDR2 YFSETQ come from the germline V gene. J gave up 0 bases and V 4 bases, and 9 bases lay outside the gene matches. The CDR3 here is CASSQLAGGRSSTDTQYF. CDR3 coding DNA: TGCGCCAGCAGCCAGCTAGCGGGAGGGAGATCTAGCACAGATACGCAGTATTTT.

The chain employs TRBV30 and TRBJ2-3; TRBD2 matches at 9 bases. Germline trimming cut 1 base from V and 4 bases from J; bases unmatched to any gene: 15. There are 18 residues in the CDR3. Germline CDR1 reads GTSNPN; CDR2 reads SVGIG (reference sequence). CDR3 in DNA: TGTGCCTGGAGTGCAACTCATAGAACCAGCGGGGGGTCAGATACGCAGTATTTT. Translation: CAWSATHRTSGGSDTQYF.

The chain links TRBV24-1 to TRBJ2-5; 12 bases are shared with TRBD2. The trim removed 3 bases at V and 7 bases at J, leaving 5 bases unmatched. Germline V gene data show CDR1 as KGHDR and CDR2 as SFDVKD. This CDR3 region has 15 residues. This CDR3 reads CATSDLTSGGRTQYF. In DNA form, the CDR3 reads TGTGCCACCAGTGATCTGACTAGCGGGGGTAGGACCCAGTACTTC.

This clone turned up a few times. The V call is TRBV30, the J call TRBJ1-1; no clear D gene. The length of the CDR3 is 13 residues. In germline, CDR1 is GTSNPN, CDR2 SVGIG (reference sequence). The V end was cut by 0 bases, the J end by 1 base, with 6 bases between. The CDR3 region has the DNA TGTGCCTGGAGTGTACATGGGAACACTGAAGCTTTCTTT. It yields the protein CAWSVHGNTEAFF.